The rows below give T cell receptor beta chains drawn from one sample of a study of monozygotic twins with inflammatory bowel disease. From the 5' RACE reads, TCRdb lists one entry per CDR3 protein and no DNA. The table lists around 450,000 distinct CDR3 sequences, with 2.4% in the top ten. The sample comprised blood. The receptors were sampled from a human donor with ulcerative colitis or Crohn's disease, or a healthy co-twin of an affected twin (not recorded which). CDR3s include the opening cysteine and the closing phenylalanine or tryptophan.

V	J	CDR3
TRBV5-1	TRBJ2-2	CASSPGGIGYSAGVLFF
TRBV10-3	TRBJ1-5	CAISESTGIGQPQHF
TRBV18	TRBJ2-3	CASSPPGFTDTQYF
TRBV4-3	TRBJ2-1	CASSHLGLAGGHNEQFF
TRBV6-5	TRBJ2-7	CASSFRTGGFSDEQYF
TRBV19	TRBJ2-5	CASRSQQETQYF
TRBV5-1	TRBJ1-2	CASTRQGYGYTF
TRBV7-6	TRBJ2-1	CASSLGTATNEQFF
TRBV9	TRBJ1-5	CASSPGTDQPQHF
TRBV20-1	TRBJ2-1	CSAPIPLARLNNEQFF
TRBV6-1	TRBJ1-5	CASSIIRGSGQPQHF
TRBV7-9	TRBJ2-1	CATGRVWYNEQFF
TRBV7-6	TRBJ2-5	CASSLGLAGSAVETQYF
TRBV29-1	TRBJ2-7	CSVQIYSYEQYF
TRBV29-1	TRBJ2-1	CSVTLGAEQFF
TRBV18	TRBJ2-3	CASSSLRGLGTDTQYF
TRBV7-2	TRBJ1-4	CASSPGQGPPKLFF
TRBV28	TRBJ1-1	CASTLGGRGTEAFF
TRBV20-1	TRBJ2-7	CSARRGRDPYEQYF
TRBV20-1	TRBJ2-1	CSGVGTSGWNEQFF
TRBV7-2	TRBJ2-2	CASSPLAGGSGGELFF
TRBV6-2/TRBV6-3	TRBJ2-2	CASSSWTSGRARGTGELFF
TRBV5-1	TRBJ1-1	CASSLTQGNTEAFF
TRBV5-1	TRBJ2-7	CASSPSGTRSYEQYF
TRBV5-1	TRBJ1-5	CASSKDPCSNQPQHF
TRBV20-1	TRBJ1-1	CSAIRGNTEAFF
TRBV12-3/TRBV12-4	TRBJ1-1	CASSKDRGGTEAFF
TRBV7-3	TRBJ1-6	CASSFGPDSPLHF
TRBV6-2/TRBV6-3	TRBJ2-7	CASSFTSHEQYF
TRBV13	TRBJ2-3	CASSLRTGGRIDTQYF
TRBV12-3/TRBV12-4	TRBJ1-6	CASSLLGELSPLHF
TRBV7-2	TRBJ2-7	CASSLRQGRVGEQYF
TRBV5-5	TRBJ2-1	CASSSGGAGGYNEQFF
TRBV29-1	TRBJ1-2	CSVEDQNYGYTF
TRBV9	TRBJ2-3	CASSVGSRGNTQYF
TRBV11-2	TRBJ2-3	CASSPNPLNFNSTDTQYF
TRBV7-9	TRBJ2-3	CASSFGTSEPDTQYF
TRBV6-1	TRBJ2-1	CASRLSGNYNEQFF